This T cell receptor (beta chain) was identified during a study of CD8 T cells in Susac syndrome. General study findings and limits: Clonal expansion of CD8+ cells in Susac peaked in TEMRA cells (and in active patients).

As for this clonotype: Its antigen is as yet unknown.

Random hexamers primed reverse transcription of about 0.5 to 1 ug RNA. Across 54 Vbeta and 13 Jbeta, TCR beta CDR3 was amplified with immunoSEQ multiplex PCR. TCRdb re-called the immunoSEQ multiplex PCR reads through MiXCR, storing one row per CDR3 protein. The sample carries approximately 190,000 distinct CDR3 sequences, more than 85% recorded once. This CDR3 has 15 residues. Trimming pared 0 bases from V and 5 bases from J, leaving 14 bases between. Germline V gene data show CDR1 as SGDLS and CDR2 as YYNGEE. This sequence joins TRBV9 and TRBJ1-1, with D perhaps TRBD1 (6 bases). This receptor was taken from a human donor with Susac syndrome. The sample taken for sequencing was CD8+ T cells from PBMCs. In DNA form, the CDR3 reads TGTGCCAGCAGCGTAGTCGGCGAGGGGGGAACTGAAGCTTTCTTT. Encoded protein: CASSVVGEGGTEAFF.